What follows are 9 T cell receptor beta chains derived from one specimen sequenced in a study of T-cell reconstitution after alpha-beta-depleted transplantation in children. Unique molecular identifiers were incorporated during preparation of the TCRbeta library. TCRdb re-derived calls from the PCR reads in MiXCR, one entry per CDR3 protein. The sample yields hundreds of thousands of distinct CDR3 sequences, around 13% seen once. The sample was PBMCs, mostly from graft donor cells, taken 360 days after TCRalphabeta/CD19-depleted stem cell transplant. These receptors were collected from a male patient aged 10 to 17 who had a stem cell transplant for acute myeloid leukemia, so the T cells may come from the graft donor.

The sample holds many counts of this clonotype. The rearrangement joins TRBV18 to TRBJ2-1, with D uncertain. This CDR3 comprises 12 residues. The V gene lost 2 bases and the J gene lost 10 bases, with 9 bases spanning the gap. Germline CDR1 and CDR2: KGHSH and LQKENI. CDR3 protein: CASSPSVHEQFF. The CDR3 DNA is TGTGCCAGCTCACCATCGGTCCACGAGCAGTTCTTC. The full variable domain, completed using reference TRBV18 and TRBJ2-1, is NAGVMQNPRHLVRRRGQEARLRCSPMKGHSHVYWYRQLPEEGLKFMVYLQKENIIDESGMPKERFSAEFPKEGPSILRIQQVVRGDSAAYFCASSPSVHEQFFGPGTRLTVL.

This clonotype was seen more than once but under ten times. The chain is built from TRBV15 and TRBJ2-1; 7 bases are shared with TRBD2. With V trimmed by 5 bases and J by 0 bases, 7 bases remained unmatched. This CDR3 has 16 residues. CDR1 and CDR2 (germline): LNHNV, YYDKDF (reference sequence). The CDR3 sequence: CATSRDYQSSYNEQFF. The CDR3 DNA sequence: TGTGCCACCAGCCGGGACTATCAGAGCTCCTACAATGAGCAGTTCTTC.

This clonotype has a handful of counts. This chain uses TRBV20-1 with TRBJ1-5; D ambiguous. The germline V gene encodes CDR1 DFQATT and CDR2 SNEGSKA (reference sequence). This CDR3 has 11 residues. With 2 bases removed from V and 9 bases from J, the gap between germline ends came to 8 bases. CDR3 region: CSARFHGPQHF. CDR3 DNA sequence: TGCAGTGCTAGATTCCACGGGCCCCAGCATTTT.

This clonotype occurred once. One end of the junction does not line up with germline, which may come from a read error. The chain couples TRBV25-1 to TRBJ2-5, with a tentative D call TRBD1 (6 bases). This CDR3 contains 14 residues. CDR1 and CDR2 (germline): MGHDK, SYGVNS. The CDR3 here is CTSSEQGHQETQYF. DNA of the CDR3: TGTACCAGCAGTGAACAGGGACACCAAGAGACCCAGTACTTC.

In this sample, this clonotype turned up a few times. The rearrangement links TRBV12-3 or TRBV12-4 to TRBJ2-1; D gene uncertain. CDR3 length: 17 residues. The V gene lost 1 base and the J gene lost 1 base, with 14 bases spanning the gap. CDR3 sequence reads: CASSLVGALASYNEQFF. The DNA of the CDR3 is TGTGCCAGCAGTTTAGTTGGAGCGCTGGCTTCCTACAATGAGCAGTTCTTC.

There are many counts of this clonotype. The chain has TRBV7-2 and TRBJ1-1; maybe TRBD1 (6 bases). This CDR3 is built from 14 residues. V gave up 0 bases and J gave up 6 bases, with 11 bases separating them. Germline V gives CDR1 SGHTA, CDR2 FQGNSA. The CDR3 DNA sequence: TGTGCCAGCAGCTTAGCGCCGTGGGGGCCTGAAGCTTTCTTT. Protein: CASSLAPWGPEAFF.

The chain carries TRBV28 and TRBJ1-2, with 11 bases matching TRBD1. Germline values: CDR1 MDHEN, CDR2 SYDVKM. The CDR3 length is 17 residues. V was clipped by 3 bases and J by 4 bases; unmatched bases: 10. The CDR3 region is CASSLDRGLVGIYGYTF. The CDR3 DNA reads TGTGCCAGCAGTTTGGACAGGGGGCTCGTAGGGATCTATGGCTACACCTTC.

This chain connects TRBV20-1 to TRBJ2-1; tentative D call: TRBD2 (5 bases). The CDR3 sequence is 13 residues long. The germline CDR1 and CDR2 sequences are DFQATT and SNEGSKA (reference sequence). V gave up 5 bases and J gave up 1 base, with 9 bases separating them. CDR3 residues: CSAPSGSYNEQFF. DNA of the CDR3: TGCAGTGCTCCGAGCGGATCCTACAATGAGCAGTTCTTC.

This clonotype was counted only a few times. The chain carries TRBV15 and TRBJ2-3; the D is unclear. This CDR3 is built from 12 residues. The V gene's germline CDR1 is LNHNV and CDR2 YYDKDF (reference sequence). The V end was cut by 5 bases, the J end by 4 bases, with 7 bases between. The CDR3 DNA follows: TGTGCCACCAGCCTATTGTCAGATACGCAGTATTTT. Its translation: CATSLLSDTQYF.